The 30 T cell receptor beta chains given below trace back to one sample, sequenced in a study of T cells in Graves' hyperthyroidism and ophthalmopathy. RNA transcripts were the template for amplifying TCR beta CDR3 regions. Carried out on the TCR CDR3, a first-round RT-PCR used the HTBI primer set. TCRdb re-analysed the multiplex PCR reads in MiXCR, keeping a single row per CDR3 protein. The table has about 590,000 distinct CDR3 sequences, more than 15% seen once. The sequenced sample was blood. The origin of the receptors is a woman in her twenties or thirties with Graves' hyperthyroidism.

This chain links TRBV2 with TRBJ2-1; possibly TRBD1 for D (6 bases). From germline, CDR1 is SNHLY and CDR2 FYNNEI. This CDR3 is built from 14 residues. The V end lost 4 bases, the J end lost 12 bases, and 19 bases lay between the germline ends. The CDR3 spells CASSGQDTGRGQFF. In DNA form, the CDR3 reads TGTGCCAGCAGTGGACAGGACACTGGTCGGGGGCAGTTCTTC. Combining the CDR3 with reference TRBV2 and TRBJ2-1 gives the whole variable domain EPEVTQTPSHQVTQMGQEVILRCVPISNHLYFYWYRQILGQKVEFLVSFYNNEISEKSEIFDDQFSVERPDGSNFTLKIRSTKLEDSAMYFCASSGQDTGRGQFFGPGTRLTVL.

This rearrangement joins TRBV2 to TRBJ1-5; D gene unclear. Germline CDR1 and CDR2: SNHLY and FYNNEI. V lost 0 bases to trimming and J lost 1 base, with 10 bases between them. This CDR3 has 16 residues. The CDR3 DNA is TGTGCCAGCAGTGAAGCGCTCTGGAAGAGCAATCAGCCCCAGCATTTT. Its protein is CASSEALWKSNQPQHF. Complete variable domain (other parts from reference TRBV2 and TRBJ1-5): EPEVTQTPSHQVTQMGQEVILRCVPISNHLYFYWYRQILGQKVEFLVSFYNNEISEKSEIFDDQFSVERPDGSNFTLKIRSTKLEDSAMYFCASSEALWKSNQPQHFGDGTRLSIL.

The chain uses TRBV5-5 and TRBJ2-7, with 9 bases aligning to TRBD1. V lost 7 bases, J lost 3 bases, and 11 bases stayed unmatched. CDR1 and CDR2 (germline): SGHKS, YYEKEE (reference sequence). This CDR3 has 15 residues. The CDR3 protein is CASSWTGQGIYEQYF. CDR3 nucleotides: TGTGCCAGCTCCTGGACGGGACAGGGTATCTACGAGCAGTACTTC.

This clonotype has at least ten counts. The CDR3 spells CATSRRGSSNQPQHF. In nucleotides, the CDR3 is TGTGCCACCAGCAGACGGGGATCGAGCAATCAGCCCCAGCATTTT. The chain couples TRBV15 to TRBJ1-5; D unclear. The V and J ends lost 2 bases and 1 base respectively, with 9 bases between them. This CDR3 comprises 15 residues. Germline loops: CDR1 LNHNV, CDR2 YYDKDF (reference sequence).

CDR3 bases: TGTGCCAGCAGTTTGGGGGACCCCAGGGTTGTGCTGTTTTTT. Its protein is CASSLGDPRVVLFF. The chain has TRBV28 and TRBJ2-2; D possibly matches TRBD1 or TRBD2 (5 bases each). Germline V gene lookup returns CDR1 MDHEN and CDR2 SYDVKM. The CDR3 length is 14 residues. Trimming removed 3 bases at V and 13 bases at J, with 18 bases between.

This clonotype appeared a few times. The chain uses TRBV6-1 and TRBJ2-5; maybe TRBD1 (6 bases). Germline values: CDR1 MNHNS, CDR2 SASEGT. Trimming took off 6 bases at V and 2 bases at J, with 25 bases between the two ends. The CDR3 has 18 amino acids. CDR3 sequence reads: CASSASPHRVRDQETQYF. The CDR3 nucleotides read TGTGCCAGCAGCGCATCGCCCCACAGGGTTAGGGATCAAGAGACCCAGTACTTC.

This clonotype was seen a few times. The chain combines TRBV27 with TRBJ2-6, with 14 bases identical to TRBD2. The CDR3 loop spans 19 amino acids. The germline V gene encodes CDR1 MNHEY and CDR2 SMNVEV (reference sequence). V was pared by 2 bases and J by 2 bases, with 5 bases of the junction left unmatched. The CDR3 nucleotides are TGTGCCAGCAGTTTAAGGGGACTAGCGGGAGCGGCTGGGGCCAACGTCCTGACTTTC. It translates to CASSLRGLAGAAGANVLTF. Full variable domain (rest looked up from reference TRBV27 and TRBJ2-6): EAQVTQNPRYLITVTGKKLTVTCSQNMNHEYMSWYRQDPGLGLRQIYYSMNVEVTDKGDVPEGYKVSRKEKRNFPLILESPSPNQTSLYFCASSLRGLAGAAGANVLTFGAGSRLTVL.

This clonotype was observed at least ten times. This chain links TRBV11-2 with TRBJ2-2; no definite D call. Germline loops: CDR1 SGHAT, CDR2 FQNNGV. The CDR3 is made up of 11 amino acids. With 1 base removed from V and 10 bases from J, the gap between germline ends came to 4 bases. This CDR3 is CASSLGVELFF. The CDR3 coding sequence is TGTGCCAGCAGCTTAGGTGTGGAGCTGTTTTTT.

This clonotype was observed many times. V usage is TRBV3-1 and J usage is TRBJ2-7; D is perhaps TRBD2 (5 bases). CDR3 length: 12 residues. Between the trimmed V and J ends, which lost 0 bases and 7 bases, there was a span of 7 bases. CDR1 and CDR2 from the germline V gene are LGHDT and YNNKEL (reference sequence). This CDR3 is CASSQDRREQYF. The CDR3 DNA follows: TGTGCCAGCAGCCAAGATCGGAGGGAGCAGTACTTC.

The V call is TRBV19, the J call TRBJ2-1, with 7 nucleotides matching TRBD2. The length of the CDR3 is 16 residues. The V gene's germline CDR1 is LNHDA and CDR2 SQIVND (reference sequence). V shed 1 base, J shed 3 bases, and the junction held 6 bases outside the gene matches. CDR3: CASSIGAGVGYNEQFF. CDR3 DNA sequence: TGTGCCAGTAGTATAGGGGCGGGAGTGGGCTACAATGAGCAGTTCTTC.

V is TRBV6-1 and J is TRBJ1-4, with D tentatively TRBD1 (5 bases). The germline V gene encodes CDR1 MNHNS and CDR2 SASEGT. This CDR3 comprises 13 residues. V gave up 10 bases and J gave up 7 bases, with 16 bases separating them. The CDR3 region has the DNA TGTGCCACCGCGGGGCCAGGCGCTGAAAAACTGTTTTTT. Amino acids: CATAGPGAEKLFF.

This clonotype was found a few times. CDR3 nucleotides: TGTGCCATCAGTGAAGCGGGCCGCAGCACAGATACGCAGTATTTT. As protein: CAISEAGRSTDTQYF. This chain links TRBV10-3 with TRBJ2-3, with D possibly matching TRBD2 (6 bases). The V gene lost 3 bases and the J gene lost 0 bases, with 10 bases spanning the gap. This CDR3 region has 15 residues. Germline assignment: CDR1 ENHRY and CDR2 SYGVKD.

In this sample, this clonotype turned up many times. This chain's CDR3 is CAISEWTGGLNTGELFF. The CDR3 coding sequence is TGTGCCATCAGTGAGTGGACAGGGGGCCTAAACACCGGGGAGCTGTTTTTT. This chain connects TRBV10-3 to TRBJ2-2, with 11 bases matching TRBD1. The CDR3 totals 17 residues. Germline V CDR1 and CDR2: ENHRY, SYGVKD. With 1 base clipped from V and 2 bases from J, the junction kept 3 bases outside the gene matches.

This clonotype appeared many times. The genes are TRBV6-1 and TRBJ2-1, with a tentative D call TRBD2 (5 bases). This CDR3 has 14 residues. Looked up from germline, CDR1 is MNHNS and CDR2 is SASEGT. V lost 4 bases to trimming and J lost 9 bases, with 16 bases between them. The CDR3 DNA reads TGTGCCAGCAGTGGCCGGACTCAGCCCGGTGAGCAGTTCTTC. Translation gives CASSGRTQPGEQFF.

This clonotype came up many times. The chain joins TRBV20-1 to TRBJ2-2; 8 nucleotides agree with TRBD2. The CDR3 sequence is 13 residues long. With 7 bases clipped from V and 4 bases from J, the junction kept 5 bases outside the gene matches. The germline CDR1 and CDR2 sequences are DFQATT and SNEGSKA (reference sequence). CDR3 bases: TGCAGTGTCCCGGGAGGGCCCACCGGGGAGCTGTTTTTT. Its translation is CSVPGGPTGELFF.

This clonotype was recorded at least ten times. The CDR3 DNA sequence: TGTGCCAGCAGTTTTGACAGAGGGGGGGGGAACGAGCAGTACTTC. This encodes CASSFDRGGGNEQYF. The chain carries TRBV6-1 and TRBJ2-7; a weak D match, TRBD2 (7 bases). Trimming left V 5 bases short and J 5 bases short, with 19 bases between. This CDR3 is 15 amino acids long. The germline CDR1 and CDR2 sequences are MNHNS and SASEGT.

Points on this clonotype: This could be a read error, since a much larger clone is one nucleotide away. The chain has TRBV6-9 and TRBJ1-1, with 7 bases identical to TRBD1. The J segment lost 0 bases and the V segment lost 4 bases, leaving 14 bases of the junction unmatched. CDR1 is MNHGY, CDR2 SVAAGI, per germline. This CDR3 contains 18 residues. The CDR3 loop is CASSSYRGPEIMNTEAFF. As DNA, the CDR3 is TGTGCCAGCAGTTCGTACAGGGGACCTGAGATAATGAACACTGAAGCTTTCTTT.

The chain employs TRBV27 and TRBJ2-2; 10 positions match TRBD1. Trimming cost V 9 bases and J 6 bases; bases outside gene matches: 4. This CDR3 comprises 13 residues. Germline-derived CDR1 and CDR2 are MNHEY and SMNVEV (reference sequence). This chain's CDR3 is CASGTGVPGELFF. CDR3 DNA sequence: TGTGCCAGTGGGACAGGGGTACCCGGGGAGCTGTTTTTT.

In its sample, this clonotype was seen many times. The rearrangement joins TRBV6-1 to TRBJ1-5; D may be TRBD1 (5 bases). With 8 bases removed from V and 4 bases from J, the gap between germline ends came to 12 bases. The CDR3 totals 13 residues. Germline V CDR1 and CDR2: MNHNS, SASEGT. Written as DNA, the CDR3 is TGTGCCAGCGGCGGGACGGTGAATCAGCCCCAGCATTTT. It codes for CASGGTVNQPQHF.

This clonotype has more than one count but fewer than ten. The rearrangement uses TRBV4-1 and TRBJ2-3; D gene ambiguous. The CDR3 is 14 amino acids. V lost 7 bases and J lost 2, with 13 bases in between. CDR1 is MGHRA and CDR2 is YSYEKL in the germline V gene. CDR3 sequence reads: CASTRDDDTDTQYF. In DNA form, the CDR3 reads TGCGCCAGCACCCGAGACGACGACACAGATACGCAGTATTTT.

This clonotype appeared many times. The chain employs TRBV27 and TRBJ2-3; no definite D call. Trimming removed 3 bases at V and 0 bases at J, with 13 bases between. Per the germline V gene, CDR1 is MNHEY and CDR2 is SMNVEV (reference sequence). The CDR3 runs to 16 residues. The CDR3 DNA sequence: TGTGCCAGCAGTTTCGCGGCGGAATCGAGCACAGATACGCAGTATTTT. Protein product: CASSFAAESSTDTQYF.

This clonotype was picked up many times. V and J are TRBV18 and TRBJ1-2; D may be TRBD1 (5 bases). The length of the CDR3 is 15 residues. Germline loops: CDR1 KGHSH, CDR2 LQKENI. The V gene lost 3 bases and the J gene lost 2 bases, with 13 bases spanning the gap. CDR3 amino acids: CASSPGASLNYGYTF. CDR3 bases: TGTGCCAGCTCACCTGGGGCCTCTCTAAACTATGGCTACACCTTC.

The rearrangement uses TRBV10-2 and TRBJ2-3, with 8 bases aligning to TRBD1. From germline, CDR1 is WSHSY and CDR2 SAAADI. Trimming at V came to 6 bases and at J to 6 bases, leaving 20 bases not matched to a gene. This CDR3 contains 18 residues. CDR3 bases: TGCGCCAGCAGAGACAGGGGAGGTAACAACCTAAAGCAGGATACGCAGTATTTT. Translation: CASRDRGGNNLKQDTQYF.

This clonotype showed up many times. For the CDR3, the DNA is TGTGCCAGCAGCTTAGAGGAGGGCCAAGAGACCCAGTACTTC. Protein: CASSLEEGQETQYF. This rearrangement joins TRBV11-2 to TRBJ2-5; the D gene is possibly TRBD2 (6 bases). This CDR3 contains 14 residues. The V end was cut by 0 bases, the J end by 1 base, with 6 bases between. CDR1 and CDR2 (germline): SGHAT, FQNNGV.

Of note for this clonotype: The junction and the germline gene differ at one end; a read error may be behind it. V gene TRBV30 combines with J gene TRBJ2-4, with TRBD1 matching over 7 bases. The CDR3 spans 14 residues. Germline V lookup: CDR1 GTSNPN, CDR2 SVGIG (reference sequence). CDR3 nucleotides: TGTACCTGGACGGCTCTGACAGGGTCAAACATTCAGTACTTC. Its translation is CTWTALTGSNIQYF.

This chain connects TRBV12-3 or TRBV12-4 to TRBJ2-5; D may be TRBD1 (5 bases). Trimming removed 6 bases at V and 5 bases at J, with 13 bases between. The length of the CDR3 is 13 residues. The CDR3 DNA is TGTGCCAGCAGCTCCCAGGGATGGGAGACCCAGTACTTC. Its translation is CASSSQGWETQYF.

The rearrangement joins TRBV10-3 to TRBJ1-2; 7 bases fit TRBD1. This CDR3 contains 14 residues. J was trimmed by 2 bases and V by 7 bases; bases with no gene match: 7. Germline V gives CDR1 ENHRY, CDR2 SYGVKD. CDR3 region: CAITTSTGNYGYTF. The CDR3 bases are TGTGCCATCACCACCTCGACAGGGAACTATGGCTACACCTTC.

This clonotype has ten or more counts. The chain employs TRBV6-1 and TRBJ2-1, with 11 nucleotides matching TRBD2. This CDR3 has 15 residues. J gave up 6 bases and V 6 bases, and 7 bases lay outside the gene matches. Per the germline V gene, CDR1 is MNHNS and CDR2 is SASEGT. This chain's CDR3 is CASRFSGRALNEQFF. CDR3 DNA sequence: TGTGCCAGCAGATTTAGCGGGAGGGCCCTCAATGAGCAGTTCTTC.

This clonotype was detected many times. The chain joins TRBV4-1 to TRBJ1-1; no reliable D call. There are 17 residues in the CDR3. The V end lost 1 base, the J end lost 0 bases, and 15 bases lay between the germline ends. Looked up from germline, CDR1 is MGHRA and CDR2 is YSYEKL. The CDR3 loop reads CASSQGHSVKVNTEAFF. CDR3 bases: TGCGCCAGCAGCCAAGGTCATAGCGTAAAAGTGAACACTGAAGCTTTCTTT.

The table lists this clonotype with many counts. The CDR3 nucleotides read TGTGCCAGCAGCCAAGGACGGTTGGGGAGTTACGAAAAACTGTTTTTT. This sequence encodes CASSQGRLGSYEKLFF. The V and J genes are TRBV3-1 and TRBJ1-4; the D is unclear. This CDR3 region has 16 residues. Trimming took 1 base from V and 8 from J, leaving 17 bases between them. The germline V gene has CDR1 LGHDT and CDR2 YNNKEL (reference sequence).